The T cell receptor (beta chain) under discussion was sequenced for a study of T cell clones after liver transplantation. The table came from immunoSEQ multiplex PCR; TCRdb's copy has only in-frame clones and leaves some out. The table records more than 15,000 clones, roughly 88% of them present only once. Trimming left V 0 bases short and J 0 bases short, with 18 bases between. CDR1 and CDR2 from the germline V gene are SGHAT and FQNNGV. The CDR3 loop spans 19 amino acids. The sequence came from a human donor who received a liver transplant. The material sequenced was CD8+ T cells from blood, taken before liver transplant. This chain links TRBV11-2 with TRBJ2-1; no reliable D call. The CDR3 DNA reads TGTGCCAGCAGCTTAGAGGTATCAGTAAGCGCTCACTCCTACAATGAGCAGTTCTTC. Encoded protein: CASSLEVSVSAHSYNEQFF.